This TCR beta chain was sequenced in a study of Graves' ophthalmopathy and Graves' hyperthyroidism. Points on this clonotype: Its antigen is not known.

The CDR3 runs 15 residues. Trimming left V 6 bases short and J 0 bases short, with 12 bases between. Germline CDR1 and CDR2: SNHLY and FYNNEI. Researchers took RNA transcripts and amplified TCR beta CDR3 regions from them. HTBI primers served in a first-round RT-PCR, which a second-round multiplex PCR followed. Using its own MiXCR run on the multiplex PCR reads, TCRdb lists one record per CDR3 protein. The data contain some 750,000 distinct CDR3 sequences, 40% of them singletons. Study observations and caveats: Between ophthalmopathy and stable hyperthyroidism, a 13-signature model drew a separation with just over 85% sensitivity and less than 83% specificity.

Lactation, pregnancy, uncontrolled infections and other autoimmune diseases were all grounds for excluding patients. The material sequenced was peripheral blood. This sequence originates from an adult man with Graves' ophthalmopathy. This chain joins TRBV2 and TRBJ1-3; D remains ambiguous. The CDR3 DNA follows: TGTGCCAGCAGCCTGGTCCGTATCTCTGGAAACACCATATATTTT. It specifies CASSLVRISGNTIYF.